Listed below are T cell receptor beta chains from one sample, sequenced in a study of T cell responses to AZD1222 COVID-19 vaccine. Assay: immunoSEQ multiplex PCR; the TCRdb copy retains only in-frame clones and omits some. The data contain some 110,000 clones, 85% to 90% of them seen just once; the ten biggest clones take up roughly 7%. Here the sequenced sample was peripheral blood, taken 28 days after the second AZD1222 dose. The source is an adult who received the AZD1222 COVID-19 vaccine. Each CDR3 is given with its conserved first and last residue.

v_call: TRBV4-1
cdr3_aa: CASSQEDVRLAGGISYNEQFF

v_call: TRBV5-1
cdr3_aa: CASSTGGSTSTDTQYF

v_call: TRBV11-2
cdr3_aa: CASSPRWGDNEQFF

v_call: TRBV5-4
cdr3_aa: CASSLGGTGEAFF

v_call: TRBV3-1/TRBV3-2
cdr3_aa: CASSRGGGEQYF

v_call: TRBV7-2
cdr3_aa: CASSPPGVVGTEAFF

v_call: TRBV30
cdr3_aa: CAWSVGSSGDTQYF

v_call: TRBV3-1/TRBV3-2
cdr3_aa: CASGRRLAGGSHSYEQYF

v_call: TRBV4-1
cdr3_aa: CASSQQGVFTYEQYF

v_call: TRBV2
cdr3_aa: CASSRAGVGSDTQYF

v_call: TRBV14
cdr3_aa: CASSQVGWGTQTYEQYF

v_call: TRBV6-7
cdr3_aa: CASNQARTDGMCHEQYF

v_call: TRBV11-3
cdr3_aa: CASSSRDRVNGYTF

v_call: TRBV9
cdr3_aa: CASSVEGTGDTIYF

v_call: TRBV5-6
cdr3_aa: CASSLGDEQYF

v_call: TRBV10-1
cdr3_aa: CASSSGSFGEQFF

v_call: TRBV13
cdr3_aa: CASSLAGAVAGELFF

v_call: TRBV9
cdr3_aa: CATYTANQETQYF

v_call: TRBV7-3
cdr3_aa: CASTLIGQFMNTEAFF

v_call: TRBV7-9
cdr3_aa: CASSLFGMKKLFF

v_call: TRBV11-3
cdr3_aa: CASSLEGSGANVLTF

v_call: TRBV28
cdr3_aa: CASSTDRVGEAFF

v_call: TRBV9
cdr3_aa: CASSVGAGVYKGTEAFF

v_call: TRBV7-9
cdr3_aa: CASSLDSGNYGYTF

v_call: TRBV28
cdr3_aa: CASSSPGEFDTEAFF

v_call: TRBV7-3
cdr3_aa: CASSFSVGAEQYF

v_call: TRBV7-3
cdr3_aa: CATVFRDHSMNTEAFF

v_call: TRBV4-1
cdr3_aa: CASSLVGKASALAKNIQYF

v_call: TRBV7-2
cdr3_aa: CASSPLAGTTDTQYF

v_call: TRBV2
cdr3_aa: CASSERADTQYF

v_call: TRBV9
cdr3_aa: CASSAIPGTGDYGYTF

v_call: TRBV11-3
cdr3_aa: CASSSREKTQYF

v_call: TRBV6-6
cdr3_aa: CASSYDRGPPYEQYF

v_call: TRBV11-3
cdr3_aa: CASSPGRLLYEQYF

v_call: TRBV5-1
cdr3_aa: CASSPQGEDYGYTF

v_call: TRBV6-5
cdr3_aa: CASRSGGARGETQYF

v_call: TRBV5-8
cdr3_aa: CASSLGRGVNTIYF

v_call: TRBV30
cdr3_aa: CAWSVSPNTEAFF

v_call: TRBV19
cdr3_aa: CASTFFLTGTGANVLTF

v_call: TRBV11-3
cdr3_aa: CASSWGGTSYEFF

v_call: TRBV21-1
cdr3_aa: CASSTNLDRGSHEQYF

v_call: TRBV27
cdr3_aa: CASSLAGEFPRTDTQYF

v_call: TRBV25-1
cdr3_aa: CASLETGYTEAFF

v_call: TRBV19
cdr3_aa: CASSIVGTSSQQFF

v_call: TRBV6-5
cdr3_aa: CASSDPGTGNEKLFF

v_call: TRBV4-3
cdr3_aa: CASSQGGTGYGGYTF

v_call: TRBV27
cdr3_aa: CASPYVRGHMNEQFF

v_call: TRBV5-6
cdr3_aa: CASSLERNFGTEAFF

v_call: TRBV6-5
cdr3_aa: CAASRAAGELFF

v_call: TRBV3-1/TRBV3-2
cdr3_aa: CASSPKGYRDRRHSPLHF

v_call: TRBV29-1
cdr3_aa: CSVAERPPGELFF

v_call: TRBV29-1
cdr3_aa: CSERGWSGTEAFF

v_call: TRBV9
cdr3_aa: CASRAGAEETQYF

v_call: TRBV6-6
cdr3_aa: CASSHGQGITSGNTIYF